Listed below are T cell receptor beta chains from one sample, sequenced in a study of cytomegalovirus exposure and HLA in healthy donors. Libraries were prepared by immunoSEQ multiplex PCR; TCRdb keeps only in-frame clonotypes and omits some of them. The sample includes around 120,000 clones, less than 85% of them seen just once. Material: PBMCs. The receptors here all came from a man aged 50 or older in good health and CMV-seropositive. CDR3s include the opening cysteine and the closing phenylalanine or tryptophan.

J gene | V gene | CDR3 protein
TRBJ2-3 | TRBV5-1 | CASSLPSGSTDTQYF
TRBJ2-3 | TRBV19 | CASSNLARDTQYF
TRBJ2-2 | TRBV19 | CASRIWWEDTGELFF
TRBJ1-1 | TRBV27 | CASTQTGGGTEAFF
TRBJ1-5 | TRBV18 | CASSLTGFNQPQHF
TRBJ1-1 | TRBV19 | CASSEGQGFTEAFF
TRBJ2-2 | TRBV19 | CASSMGGGETGELFF
TRBJ1-5 | TRBV6-5 | CASSYQQGGSNQPQHF
TRBJ1-2 | TRBV7-2 | CASSPYRDGYTF
TRBJ2-7 | TRBV6-1 | CASSLSHRGYEQYF
TRBJ2-3 | TRBV7-9 | CASSSKRGLTDTQYF
TRBJ1-2 | TRBV4-3 | CASSLSGGAGYTF
TRBJ2-1 | TRBV5-4 | CASSHPRGKQFF
TRBJ2-7 | TRBV7-9 | CASTESDRGSGQYF
TRBJ2-5 | TRBV27 | CASSFPGGETQYF
TRBJ2-5 | TRBV11-2 | CASRREQETQYF
TRBJ2-6 | TRBV27 | CPEKWGGTGVSGANVLTF
TRBJ1-2 | TRBV29-1 | CSVLKLNYGYTF
TRBJ1-2 | TRBV27 | CASSYRANYGYTF
TRBJ2-1 | TRBV5-4 | CASSPTGGAYNEQFF
TRBJ1-6 | TRBV9 | CASTTGGSYNSPLHF
TRBJ1-2 | TRBV19 | CASRPQGESNYGYTF
TRBJ1-2 | TRBV5-5 | CASSFSGTGVTNYGYTF
TRBJ2-7 | TRBV29-1 | CSVVRAYEQYF
TRBJ1-2 | TRBV7-9 | CASSLRDRGQYTF
TRBJ2-2 | TRBV10-1 | CASSEWTGEAGELFF
TRBJ2-6 | TRBV11-2 | CASSFGTGSLLGANVLTF
TRBJ2-7 | TRBV18 | CASSPTTGDYEQYF
TRBJ2-7 | TRBV20-1 | CSARGYGEQYF
TRBJ1-2 | TRBV6-5 | CASTNLGQARYGYTF
TRBJ2-7 | TRBV6-6 | CASSSGSYEQYF
TRBJ2-7 | TRBV27 | CASSFGNEQYF
TRBJ2-3 | TRBV6-4 | CASSPGTGADTQYF
TRBJ2-6 | TRBV25-1 | CASSESNSGANVLTF
TRBJ2-7 | TRBV2 | CASSERYEQYF
TRBJ2-7 | TRBV6-6 | CASSTLDHPVEQYF
TRBJ1-1 | TRBV19 | CASGRLDTEAFF
TRBJ1-1 | TRBV5-6 | CASSIIGTGGTEAFF
TRBJ2-5 | TRBV14 | CASSQVGSAETQYF
TRBJ2-7 | TRBV5-1 | CASSSLRQGGYEQYF
TRBJ2-7 | TRBV28 | CASSSLAGLIYEQYF